The 9 T cell receptor beta chains listed next were all sequenced from one sample in a study of human T cells and chemical hapten exposure. MiXCR, applied by TCRdb to the RACE reads, yields one record per CDR3 protein. The table includes about 380,000 distinct CDR3 sequences, less than 6.5% detected once. As to time point: pre-sensitization, week 0. As for treatment: therapeutic diphenylcyclopropenone sensitization with weekly scalp DPC. This sample comprised whole blood, obtained in connection with sensitization to the hapten diphenylcyclopropenone (DPC). The source is a woman between 45 and 60 years old with alopecia areata. Some clones in this sample may be carry-over from other donors' samples.

The chain couples TRBV20-1 to TRBJ2-5; D unclear. Between the trimmed V and J ends, which lost 0 bases and 5 bases, there was a span of 19 bases. The germline V gene has CDR1 DFQATT and CDR2 SNEGSKA (reference sequence). The length of the CDR3 is 16 residues. For the CDR3, the DNA is TGCAGTGCTAGAGAGCTTTTCCTGGCCTCGTCGGAGACCCAGTACTTC. It codes for CSARELFLASSETQYF.

This clonotype occurred many times. This chain links TRBV29-1 with TRBJ2-6; D gene unclear. Germline V CDR1 and CDR2: SQVTM, ANQGSEA. The V and J ends lost 0 bases and 0 bases respectively, with 6 bases between them. The CDR3 runs to 15 residues. The CDR3 coding sequence is TGCAGCGTTGAAGAAGAGAACTCTGGGGCCAACGTCCTGACTTTC. This gives the protein CSVEEENSGANVLTF.

Many counts were recorded for this clonotype. The chain uses TRBV6-4 and TRBJ2-3; D is undetermined. Germline CDR1 MRHNA, CDR2 SNTAGT. V was cut by 4 bases and J by 0 bases, with 5 bases left in between. The CDR3 has 13 amino acids. The CDR3: CASSAISTDTQYF. The CDR3 region has the DNA TGTGCCAGCAGTGCCATTAGCACAGATACGCAGTATTTT.

This clonotype has a count of ten or more. The chain has TRBV5-1 and TRBJ1-1; D is possibly TRBD1 (5 bases). The CDR3 extends over 15 amino acids. Per the germline V gene, CDR1 is SGHRS and CDR2 is YFSETQ. Trimming removed 4 bases at V and 0 bases at J, with 13 bases between. The CDR3 protein is CASSPTVNLNTEAFF. CDR3 bases: TGCGCCAGCAGCCCGACAGTAAACTTGAACACTGAAGCTTTCTTT.

This clonotype was seen at least ten times. The gene calls are TRBV4-3 and TRBJ2-3; a possible D gene is TRBD2 (6 bases). Between the trimmed V and J ends, which lost 4 bases and 1 base, there was a span of 15 bases. Germline CDR1 and CDR2: LGHNA and YSLEER. There are 16 residues in the CDR3. This chain's CDR3 is CASSPLTGDGTDTQYF. The CDR3 DNA is TGCGCCAGCAGCCCCTTGACGGGGGACGGCACAGATACGCAGTATTTT.

This clonotype was counted only a few times. The chain is built from TRBV12-3 or TRBV12-4 and TRBJ2-3; no firm D call. Trimming took 6 bases from V and 1 from J, leaving 14 bases between them. The CDR3 is 15 amino acids. CDR3 bases: TGTGCCAGCAGCTTACCCGAATACCGCACAGATACGCAGTATTTT. Protein: CASSLPEYRTDTQYF.

This clonotype was seen at least ten times. This chain uses TRBV5-1 with TRBJ2-3; D is unclear. The ends were cut back, 0 bases at V and 4 bases at J, with 15 bases in the middle. Germline CDR1 reads SGHRS; CDR2 reads YFSETQ. The CDR3 sequence is 16 residues long. The CDR3 sequence: CASSLDLRTGADTQYF. Written as DNA, the CDR3 is TGCGCCAGCAGCTTGGATCTAAGAACTGGGGCAGATACGCAGTATTTT.

This chain uses TRBV4-1 with TRBJ1-3; D unclear. V lost 0 bases, J lost 1 base, and 7 bases lay in between. Germline V lookup: CDR1 MGHRA, CDR2 YSYEKL. The CDR3 covers 15 residues. The CDR3, as DNA: TGCGCCAGCAGCCAAGATTGGGGTTCTGGAAACACCATATATTTT. Its protein is CASSQDWGSGNTIYF.

V gene TRBV13 combines with J gene TRBJ2-5, with D possibly matching TRBD2 (6 bases). V was clipped by 5 bases and J by 5 bases, with 12 bases between them. There are 13 residues in the CDR3. Looked up from germline, CDR1 is PRHDT and CDR2 is FYEKMQ (reference sequence). The CDR3, as DNA: TGTGCCAGCAGCCCTAGACTAGAGGAGACCCAGTACTTC. Translated, it gives CASSPRLEETQYF.